A selection of T cell receptor beta chains follows, all from one sample in a study of a mutant IDH1 vaccine in newly diagnosed glioma. Profiling relied on immunoSEQ multiplex PCR, and the TCRdb table lists in-frame clones only, not all of them. The sample holds tens of thousands of clones, 65% to 80% seen once. The sequencing here drew on PBMCs, taken from a glioma patient treated with radiotherapy, temozolomide or both. These receptors were obtained from a woman in her 40s with glioma. Each CDR3 is given with its conserved first and last residue. The D gene is left open where the match is weak. Only some rows state a clone size, as once, few, many or a class for expanded clones.

-,TRBJ2-7,TRBV5-6,TRBD1,CASSFGTGGPLGYF,TGTGCCAGCAGCTTCGGGACAGGGGGCCCTCTTGGGTACTTC
-,TRBJ1-4,TRBV2,-,CASISPQGLVFF,TGTGCCAGCATCTCCCCCCAGGGGTTGGTGTTTTTT
-,TRBJ1-3,TRBV5-1,-,CASSFSGASSGNTIYF,TGCGCCAGCAGCTTCAGTGGGGCCAGCTCTGGAAACACCATATATTTT
-,TRBJ2-1,TRBV10-3,TRBD2,CAISGGKLTSGNNEQFF,TGTGCCATCAGTGGGGGAAAGTTGACTAGCGGAAACAATGAGCAGTTCTTC
once,TRBJ2-3,TRBV5-1,TRBD2,CASSDLAGGRSSTDTQYF,TGCGCCAGCAGCGACCTAGCGGGGGGCCGATCTAGCACAGATACGCAGTATTTT
-,TRBJ1-5,TRBV5-6,-,CASSYRDTNWQPQHF,TGTGCCAGCAGCTACCGGGACACCAATTGGCAGCCCCAGCATTTT
-,TRBJ1-1,TRBV6-5,TRBD1,CASSYSAGGANTEAFF,TGTGCCAGCAGTTACTCCGCAGGGGGGGCGAACACTGAAGCTTTCTTT
-,TRBJ1-2,TRBV6-6,TRBD1,CASSLPRQGGYGYTF,TGTGCCAGCAGTCTCCCAAGACAGGGAGGCTATGGCTACACCTTC
-,TRBJ1-5,TRBV18,-,CASSPRDTREQPQHF,TGTGCCAGCTCACCGCGAGACACCCGGGAACAGCCCCAGCATTTT
-,TRBJ1-5,TRBV9,-,CASSVGGGVGHNQPQHF,TGTGCCAGCAGCGTAGGCGGGGGTGTCGGCCACAATCAGCCCCAGCATTTT
-,TRBJ2-5,TRBV9,TRBD2,CASGSLSGGQETQYF,TGTGCCAGCGGTTCCCTTAGCGGGGGTCAAGAGACCCAGTACTTC
-,TRBJ1-2,TRBV19,-,CASSPRREGYTF,TGTGCCAGTAGTCCCCGGAGAGAAGGCTACACCTTC
-,TRBJ2-7,TRBV7-2,-,CASSLEVTYEQYF,TGTGCCAGCAGCTTGGAAGTTACCTACGAGCAGTACTTC
-,TRBJ1-1,TRBV6-1,-,CASGIRTDTEAFF,TGTGCCAGCGGAATCCGGACGGACACTGAAGCTTTCTTT
few,TRBJ1-1,TRBV5-6,-,CASSLGQRNTEAFF,TGTGCCAGCAGCTTGGGACAGCGGAACACTGAAGCTTTCTTT
once,TRBJ2-7,TRBV6-1,TRBD2,CASKPGLGGDEQYF,TGTGCCAGCAAACCGGGACTAGGAGGTGACGAGCAGTACTTC
-,TRBJ1-4,TRBV7-8,TRBD1,CASSAGQGNEKLFF,TGTGCCAGCAGCGCCGGACAGGGTAATGAAAAACTGTTTTTT
once,TRBJ1-2,TRBV7-9,TRBD1,CASSGSGTATGYTF,TGTGCCAGCAGCGGATCCGGGACAGCAACGGGCTACACCTTC
-,TRBJ1-1,TRBV27,-,CASSFRRVNTEAFF,TGTGCCAGCAGTTTTCGCAGGGTGAACACTGAAGCTTTCTTT
-,TRBJ1-1,TRBV19,-,CASSIQGPNTEAFF,TGTGCCAGTAGCATACAGGGCCCCAACACTGAAGCTTTCTTT
-,TRBJ1-1,TRBV18,-,CASFTGQGNTEAFF,TGTGCCAGCTTCACGGGGCAGGGGAACACTGAAGCTTTCTTT
-,TRBJ2-5,TRBV2,TRBD1,CASSPGQGGETQYF,TGTGCCAGCAGTCCGGGACAGGGTGGGGAGACCCAGTACTTC
-,TRBJ2-2,TRBV9,TRBD1,CASSVGTGEAGELFF,TGTGCCAGCAGCGTCGGGACAGGGGAGGCCGGGGAGCTGTTTTTT
-,TRBJ2-7,TRBV27,-,CASSLSAGGYEQYF,TGTGCCAGCAGTTTATCCGCCGGTGGCTACGAGCAGTACTTC
-,TRBJ2-3,TRBV19,TRBD1,CASKRDRGLTSTDTQYF,TGTGCCAGTAAGCGGGACAGGGGGCTGACTAGCACAGATACGCAGTATTTT
-,TRBJ1-2,TRBV5-6,TRBD1,CASSLGQGDGYTF,TGTGCCAGCAGCTTGGGACAGGGGGATGGCTACACCTTC
-,TRBJ2-3,TRBV4-1,TRBD2,CASSGLAGGRDTQYF,TGCGCCAGCAGCGGGCTAGCGGGGGGGCGGGATACGCAGTATTTT
-,TRBJ1-6,TRBV6-1,-,CASSEGLLGSPLHF,TGTGCCAGCAGTGAGGGGTTACTGGGTTCACCCCTCCACTTT
-,TRBJ2-1,TRBV4-1,-,CASSQGQQNEQFF,TGCGCCAGCAGCCAAGGGCAGCAGAATGAGCAGTTCTTC
-,TRBJ1-1,TRBV19,-,CASSIGGGRILNTEAFF,TGTGCCAGTAGTATTGGGGGGGGAAGGATATTGAACACTGAAGCTTTCTTT
-,TRBJ2-3,TRBV29-1,TRBD2,CSGRTSGVTDTQYF,TGCAGCGGCCGGACTAGCGGGGTCACAGATACGCAGTATTTT
few,TRBJ2-7,TRBV6-5,TRBD2,CASRATSGGREQYF,TGTGCCAGCAGGGCAACTAGCGGGGGGAGGGAGCAGTACTTC
few,TRBJ1-3,TRBV30,-,CAWSVGQGNTIYF,TGTGCCTGGAGTGTTGGACAGGGAAACACCATATATTTT
-,TRBJ2-2,TRBV11-2,-,CASSNAGELFF,TGTGCCAGCAGCAATGCCGGGGAGCTGTTTTTT
once,TRBJ1-6,TRBV6-5,-,CASTLGARGSPLHF,TGTGCCAGCACCCTAGGGGCCCGAGGGTCACCCCTCCACTTT
-,TRBJ1-1,TRBV29-1,-,CSVEGGRNTEAFF,TGCAGCGTTGAAGGAGGCAGAAACACTGAAGCTTTCTTT
-,TRBJ1-2,TRBV30,-,CAWSEAQHYGYTF,TGTGCCTGGAGTGAGGCACAGCACTATGGCTACACCTTC
-,TRBJ2-2,TRBV10-2,-,CASSFRTYTGELFF,TGCGCCAGCAGCTTCCGCACTTACACCGGGGAGCTGTTTTTT
-,TRBJ1-3,TRBV19,TRBD1,CASRGTGAGNTIYF,TGTGCCAGTAGGGGGACAGGGGCTGGAAACACCATATATTTT
-,TRBJ2-7,TRBV9,TRBD2,CASSPRGSGGREQYF,TGTGCCAGCAGCCCTCGAGGTAGCGGGGGACGAGAGCAGTACTTC